This T cell receptor beta chain was sequenced in a study of T cell responses to AZD1222 COVID-19 vaccine. CDR1 and CDR2 (germline): LNHDA, SQIVND (reference sequence). V gave up 1 base and J gave up 3 bases; unmatched junction bases: 3. CDR3 length equals 16 residues. Repertoires were generated with immunoSEQ multiplex PCR, while TCRdb's copy carries only in-frame clones and drops some. There are about 89,000 clones in the sample; about 91% occur only once, and more than 5% lies in the top ten. The chain employs TRBV19 and TRBJ1-5, with 10 nucleotides matching TRBD1. Material: peripheral blood, obtained 28 days after the second AZD1222 dose. The sequence was obtained from an adult who received the AZD1222 COVID-19 vaccine. The CDR3 loop reads CASSIGTGGNNQPQHF. The CDR3 nucleotides read TGTGCCAGTAGTATAGGGACAGGGGGTAACAATCAGCCCCAGCATTTT.